These T cell receptor beta chains were read from a single sample in a study of blood T cell repertoires in COVID-19. Sequenced by immunoSEQ multiplex PCR; TCRdb stores in-frame clones only, minus some. The table records under 65,000 clones, less than 90% of them present only once. The sample comprised peripheral blood. These TCRs come from an elderly man in a cohort sampled during active COVID-19. Both conserved end residues are part of each CDR3. D genes are given only for firm matches. Clone size is stated in some rows and not others, as once, few, many or a class when expanded.

j_call v_call d_call clone_size cdr3_nt cdr3_aa
TRBJ1-5 TRBV12-3/TRBV12-4 . few TGTGCCAGCAGTTACAGGGGCAATCAGCCCCAGCATTTT CASSYRGNQPQHF
TRBJ2-2 TRBV7-3 TRBD1 . TGTGCCAGCAGCTTAACAGGGGGCGGGAACACCGGGGAGCTGTTTTTT CASSLTGGGNTGELFF
TRBJ2-3 TRBV25-1 . . TGTGCCAGCAGTGGTATTACAGGGATAGATACGCAGTATTTT CASSGITGIDTQYF
TRBJ2-4 TRBV12-3/TRBV12-4 TRBD1 once TGTGCCAGCAGTAGCCGACAGGGCAAGTATCGTTTC CASSSRQGKYRF
TRBJ2-3 TRBV5-8 TRBD1 few TGTGCCAGCAGCTTGCGAAGGGGGCGGATTGGTACGCAGTATTTT CASSLRRGRIGTQYF
TRBJ1-6 TRBV7-8 . . TGTGCCAGCAGCCAGACCAGGGCCCAAGGGGGTTCACCCCTCCACTTT CASSQTRAQGGSPLHF
TRBJ1-1 TRBV7-2 . once TGTGCCAGCAGCAAGGGGGTATCGGGGGGCAACACTGAAGCTTTCTTT CASSKGVSGGNTEAFF
TRBJ2-7 TRBV10-1 . . TGCGCCAGCAGTGAAAAAGCCAGGGGAGACGAGCAGTACTTC CASSEKARGDEQYF
TRBJ2-3 TRBV9 TRBD2 . TGTGCCAGCAGCACACAGACTAGCGGGGGGGCAATAGATACGCAGTATTTT CASSTQTSGGAIDTQYF
TRBJ2-5 TRBV5-1 . . TGCGCCAGCAGCTTCGCCCCGGTAGGACAGCAAGAGACCCAGTACTTC CASSFAPVGQQETQYF
TRBJ2-7 TRBV3-1/TRBV3-2 . few TGTGCCAGCAGCCAAGTCGAGGAGCAGTACTTC CASSQVEEQYF
TRBJ1-3 TRBV18 . . TGTGCCAGCTCACCGGGGGGATACACCATATATTTT CASSPGGYTIYF
TRBJ1-2 TRBV29-1 TRBD1 . TGCAGCGTTGATGGACAGGGAAACTATGGCTACACCTTC CSVDGQGNYGYTF
TRBJ2-3 TRBV10-3 . . TGTGCCATCAGTAAGGGGGACGGCGCGGGCACAGATACGCAGTATTTT CAISKGDGAGTDTQYF
TRBJ1-3 TRBV7-7 TRBD1 . TGTGCCAGCAGCTTGAGTCAGGGGGCCGGAAACACCATATATTTT CASSLSQGAGNTIYF
TRBJ2-1 TRBV2 TRBD1 . TGTGCCAGCAGACCGGGACAGGGGACCAATGAGCAGTTCTTC CASRPGQGTNEQFF
TRBJ1-5 TRBV5-1 . . TGCGCCAGCAGCTTGGGGGGGGATCAGCCCCAGCATTTT CASSLGGDQPQHF
TRBJ2-1 TRBV5-1 . . TGCGCCAGCAGCTTTAAATATGAGCAGTTCTTC CASSFKYEQFF
TRBJ2-5 TRBV30 . few TGTGCCTGGAGCGGCCTCGGGGGGCGGTACCAAGAGACCCAGTACTTC CAWSGLGGRYQETQYF
TRBJ1-1 TRBV5-6 . . TGTGCCAGCAGCTTAGCAGGGCCCGGTGAAGCTTTCTTT CASSLAGPGEAFF
TRBJ1-5 TRBV6-6 . . TGTGCCAGCAGTTACGAGAATAGCAATCAGCCCCAGCATTTT CASSYENSNQPQHF
TRBJ2-1 TRBV7-2 . . TGTGCCAGCAGTCCAGGGCCCGCCAACTATGAGCAGTTCTTC CASSPGPANYEQFF
TRBJ2-3 TRBV5-1 TRBD2 . TGCGCCAGCAGCTTGGGGTCTAGCGGGAATGCAGATACGCAGTATTTT CASSLGSSGNADTQYF
TRBJ2-1 TRBV27 TRBD1 . TGTGCCAGCATATACCGACAGGGGATCTACAATGAGCAGTTCTTC CASIYRQGIYNEQFF
TRBJ1-5 TRBV12-5 . . TGTGCTAGTGGTCACAGTGATAGCAATCAGCCCCAGCATTTT CASGHSDSNQPQHF
TRBJ2-1 TRBV9 TRBD2 . TGTGCCAGCAGCCCCCTTCGGGGGGACGTGGCACGCAATGAGCAGTTCTTC CASSPLRGDVARNEQFF
TRBJ1-6 TRBV2 TRBD1 . TGTGCCAGCAGTGGAACAGGGGGCAGGAGTTCACCCCTCCACTTT CASSGTGGRSSPLHF
TRBJ1-1 TRBV3-1/TRBV3-2 TRBD1 . TGTGCCAGCAGCCGAGCAGGGGGAAGCACTGAAGCTTTCTTT CASSRAGGSTEAFF
TRBJ2-2 TRBV3-1/TRBV3-2 TRBD2 . TGTGCCAGCGAACAAGAAAACCTGGCGGGAGGTCCAATCGACACCGGGGAGCTGTTTTTT CASEQENLAGGPIDTGELFF
TRBJ1-1 TRBV6-2/TRBV6-3 . . TGTGCCAGCAGTCCCTATCGAGACTATGTGACTGAAGCTTTCTTT CASSPYRDYVTEAFF
TRBJ2-5 TRBV5-4 TRBD1 . TGTGCCAGCAGCGGACGGACAGGTGGGGGAGAGACCCAGTACTTC CASSGRTGGGETQYF
TRBJ2-5 TRBV6-6 TRBD2 . TGTGCCAGCAGTTACAAGCGGGGGGGCCAAGAGACCCAGTACTTC CASSYKRGGQETQYF
TRBJ2-7 TRBV7-2 TRBD1 . TGTGCCAGCAGCCCTAGGACAGGTCCAAGCTCCTACGAGCAGTACTTC CASSPRTGPSSYEQYF
TRBJ2-3 TRBV3-1/TRBV3-2 . . TGTGCCAGCAGCCAAGAAGGGGGTTCGCAGTATTTT CASSQEGGSQYF
TRBJ2-7 TRBV27 TRBD1 . TGTGCCACCCAGGGACAGGGCTACGAGCAGTACTTC CATQGQGYEQYF
TRBJ1-4 TRBV4-1 . . TGCGCCAGCAGCAAAACCGGGACTGAAATGGAAAAACTGTTTTTT CASSKTGTEMEKLFF
TRBJ2-7 TRBV2 . . TGTGCCAGCAGTACTACGGCAGGGGTTGCCTACGAGCAGTACTTC CASSTTAGVAYEQYF
TRBJ2-1 TRBV27 TRBD1 once TGTGCCAGCAGCCGCGGACAGGGATTATACAATGAGCAGTTCTTC CASSRGQGLYNEQFF
TRBJ1-1 TRBV18 . . TGTGCCAGCTCACCGCCAGGAAAGAACACTGAAGCTTTCTTT CASSPPGKNTEAFF
TRBJ2-1 TRBV2 TRBD1 . TGTGCCAGCACCGGGGGACAGGGGGCCTACAATGAGCAGTTCTTC CASTGGQGAYNEQFF
TRBJ1-5 TRBV9 TRBD1 . TGTGCCAGCAGCGTAGGACAGGGGGATCAGCCCCAGCATTTT CASSVGQGDQPQHF
TRBJ2-1 TRBV5-1 TRBD2 . TGCGCCAGCAGCTTGGGATCGGGAGGAAACAATGAGCAGTTCTTC CASSLGSGGNNEQFF